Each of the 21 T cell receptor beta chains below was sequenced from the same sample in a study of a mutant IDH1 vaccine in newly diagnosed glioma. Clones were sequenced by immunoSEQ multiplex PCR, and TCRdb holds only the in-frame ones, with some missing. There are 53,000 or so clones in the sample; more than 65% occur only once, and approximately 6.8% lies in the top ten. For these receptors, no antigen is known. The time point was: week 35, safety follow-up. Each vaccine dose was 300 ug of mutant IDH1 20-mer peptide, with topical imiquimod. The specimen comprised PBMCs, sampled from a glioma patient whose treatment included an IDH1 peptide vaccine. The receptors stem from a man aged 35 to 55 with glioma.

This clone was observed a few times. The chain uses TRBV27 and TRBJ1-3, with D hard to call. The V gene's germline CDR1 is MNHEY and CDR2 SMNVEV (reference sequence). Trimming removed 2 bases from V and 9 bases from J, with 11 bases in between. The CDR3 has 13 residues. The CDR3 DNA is TGTGCCAGCAGTTTAAGGGAAAAGGGCACCATATATTTT. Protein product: CASSLREKGTIYF.

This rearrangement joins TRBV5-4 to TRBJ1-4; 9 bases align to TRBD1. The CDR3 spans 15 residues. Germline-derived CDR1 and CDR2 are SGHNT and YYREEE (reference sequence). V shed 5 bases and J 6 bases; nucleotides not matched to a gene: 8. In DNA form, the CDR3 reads TGTGCCAGCAGTATGAACAGGGGGCTGGATGAAAAACTGTTTTTT. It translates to CASSMNRGLDEKLFF.

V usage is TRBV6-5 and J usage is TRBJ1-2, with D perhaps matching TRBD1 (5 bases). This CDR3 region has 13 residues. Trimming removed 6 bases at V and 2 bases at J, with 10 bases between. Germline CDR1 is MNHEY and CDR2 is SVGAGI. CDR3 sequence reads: CASRSDRNYGYTF. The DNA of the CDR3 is TGTGCCAGCAGATCAGACAGAAACTATGGCTACACCTTC.

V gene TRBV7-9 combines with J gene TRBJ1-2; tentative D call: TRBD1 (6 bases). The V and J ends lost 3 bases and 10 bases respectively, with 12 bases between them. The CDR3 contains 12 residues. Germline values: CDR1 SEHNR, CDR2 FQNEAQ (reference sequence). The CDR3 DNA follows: TGTGCCAGCAGCTTGATCGCAGGGGACTACACCTTC. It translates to CASSLIAGDYTF.

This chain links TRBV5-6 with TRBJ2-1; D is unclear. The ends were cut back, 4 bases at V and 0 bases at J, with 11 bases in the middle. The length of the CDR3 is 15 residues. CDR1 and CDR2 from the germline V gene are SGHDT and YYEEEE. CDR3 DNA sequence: TGTGCCAGCAGCCGAGGTCCGGGCTCCTACAATGAGCAGTTCTTC. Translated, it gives CASSRGPGSYNEQFF.

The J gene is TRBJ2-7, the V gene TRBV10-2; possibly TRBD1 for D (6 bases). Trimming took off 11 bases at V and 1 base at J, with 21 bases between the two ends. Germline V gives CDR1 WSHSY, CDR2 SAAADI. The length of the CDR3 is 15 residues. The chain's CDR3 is CAARGTGRGSYEQYF. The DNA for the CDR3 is TGCGCCGCCAGGGGAACGGGACGGGGTTCCTACGAGCAGTACTTC.

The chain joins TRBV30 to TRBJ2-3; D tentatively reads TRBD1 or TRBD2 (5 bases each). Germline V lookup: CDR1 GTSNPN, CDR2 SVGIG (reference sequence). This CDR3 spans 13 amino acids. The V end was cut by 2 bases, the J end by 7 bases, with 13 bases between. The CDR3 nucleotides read TGTGCCTGGAGTCCTCCCGGGGCCCATACGCAGTATTTT. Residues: CAWSPPGAHTQYF. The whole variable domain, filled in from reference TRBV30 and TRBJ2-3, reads SQTIHQWPATLVQPVGSPLSLECTVEGTSNPNLYWYRQAAGRGLQLLFYSVGIGQISSEVPQNLSASRPQDRQFILSSKKLLLSDSGFYLCAWSPPGAHTQYFGPGTRLTVL.

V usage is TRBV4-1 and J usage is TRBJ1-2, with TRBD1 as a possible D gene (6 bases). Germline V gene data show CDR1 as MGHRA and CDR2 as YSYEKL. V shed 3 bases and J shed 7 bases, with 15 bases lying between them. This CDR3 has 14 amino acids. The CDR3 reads CASSHRGRGSGYTF. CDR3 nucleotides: TGCGCCAGCAGCCATAGGGGGAGGGGGTCTGGCTACACCTTC.

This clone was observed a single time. The CDR3 reads CASSPLSLVTDTQYF. DNA of the CDR3: TGTGCCAGCAGTCCCCTATCACTAGTAACAGATACGCAGTATTTT. The chain is built from TRBV27 and TRBJ2-3, with D possibly being TRBD2 (5 bases). Per germline, CDR1 MNHEY and CDR2 SMNVEV (reference sequence). This CDR3 is built from 15 residues. Between the trimmed V and J ends, which lost 5 bases and 3 bases, there was a span of 15 bases.

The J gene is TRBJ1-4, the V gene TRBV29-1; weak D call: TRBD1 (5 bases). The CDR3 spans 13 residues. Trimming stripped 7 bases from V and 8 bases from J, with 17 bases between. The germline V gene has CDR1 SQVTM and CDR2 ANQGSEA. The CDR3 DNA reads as TGCAGCGCCGACTACCTGGGGGGGGAAAAACTGTTTTTT. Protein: CSADYLGGEKLFF.

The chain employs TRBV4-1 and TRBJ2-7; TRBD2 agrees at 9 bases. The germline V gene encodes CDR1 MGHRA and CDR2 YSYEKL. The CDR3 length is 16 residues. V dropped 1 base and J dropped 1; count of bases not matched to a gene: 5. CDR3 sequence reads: CASSQAGLAGSYEQYF. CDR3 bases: TGCGCCAGCAGCCAAGCGGGGCTAGCGGGGTCCTACGAGCAGTACTTC.

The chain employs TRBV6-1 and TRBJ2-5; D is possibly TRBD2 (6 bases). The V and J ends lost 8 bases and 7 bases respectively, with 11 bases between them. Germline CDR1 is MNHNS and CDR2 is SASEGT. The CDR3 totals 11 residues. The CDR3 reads CASGDFGTQYF. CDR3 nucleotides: TGTGCCAGCGGGGACTTCGGGACCCAGTACTTC.

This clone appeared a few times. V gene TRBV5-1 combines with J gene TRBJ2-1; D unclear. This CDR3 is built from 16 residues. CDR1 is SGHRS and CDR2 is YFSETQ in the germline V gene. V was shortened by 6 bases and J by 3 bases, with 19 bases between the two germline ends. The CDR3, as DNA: TGCGCCAGCAAAAGCGAGGAAACAAGGAACTACAATGAGCAGTTCTTC. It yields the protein CASKSEETRNYNEQFF.

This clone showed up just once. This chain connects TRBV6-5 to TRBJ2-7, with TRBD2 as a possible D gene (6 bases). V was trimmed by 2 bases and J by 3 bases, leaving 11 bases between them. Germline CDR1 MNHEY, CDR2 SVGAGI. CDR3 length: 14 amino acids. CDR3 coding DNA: TGTGCCAGCAGTTACGAGGGAGGTAACTACGAGCAGTACTTC. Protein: CASSYEGGNYEQYF.

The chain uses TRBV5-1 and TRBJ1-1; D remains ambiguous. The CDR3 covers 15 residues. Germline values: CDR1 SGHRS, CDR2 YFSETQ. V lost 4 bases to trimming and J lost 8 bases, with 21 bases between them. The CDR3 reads CASSASGLQQLEAFF. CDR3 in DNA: TGCGCCAGCAGCGCGAGTGGGCTTCAGCAGTTAGAAGCTTTCTTT.

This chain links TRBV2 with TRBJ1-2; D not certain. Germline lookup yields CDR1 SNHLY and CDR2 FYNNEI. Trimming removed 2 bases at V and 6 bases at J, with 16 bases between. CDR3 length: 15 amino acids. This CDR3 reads CASSELGVGRDGYTF. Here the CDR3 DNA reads TGTGCCAGCAGTGAACTTGGGGTTGGTAGGGATGGCTACACCTTC.

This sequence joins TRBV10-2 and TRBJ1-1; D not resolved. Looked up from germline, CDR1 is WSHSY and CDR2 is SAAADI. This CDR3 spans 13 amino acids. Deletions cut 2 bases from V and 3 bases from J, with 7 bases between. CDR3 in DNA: TGCGCCAGCAGTGAGAACCGCTACACTGAAGCTTTCTTT. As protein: CASSENRYTEAFF.

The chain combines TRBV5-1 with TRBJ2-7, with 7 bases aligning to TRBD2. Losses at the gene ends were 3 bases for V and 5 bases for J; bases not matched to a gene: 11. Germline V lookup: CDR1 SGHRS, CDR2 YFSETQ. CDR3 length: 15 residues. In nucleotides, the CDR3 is TGCGCCAGCAGCTCTGGCCCGGGAGGAGGAAACGAGCAGTACTTC. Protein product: CASSSGPGGGNEQYF. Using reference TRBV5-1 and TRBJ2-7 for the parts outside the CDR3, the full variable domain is KAGVTQTPRYLIKTRGQQVTLSCSPISGHRSVSWYQQTPGQGLQFLFEYFSETQRNKGNFPGRFSGRQFSNSRSEMNVSTLELGDSALYLCASSSGPGGGNEQYFGPGTRLTVT.

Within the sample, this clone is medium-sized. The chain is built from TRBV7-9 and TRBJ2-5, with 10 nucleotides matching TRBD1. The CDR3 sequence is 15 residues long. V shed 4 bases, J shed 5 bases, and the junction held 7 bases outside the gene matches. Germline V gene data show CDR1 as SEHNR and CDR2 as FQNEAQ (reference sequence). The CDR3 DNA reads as TGTGCCAGCAGCTCCGGGACAGGGGCGTTGGAGACCCAGTACTTC. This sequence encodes CASSSGTGALETQYF.

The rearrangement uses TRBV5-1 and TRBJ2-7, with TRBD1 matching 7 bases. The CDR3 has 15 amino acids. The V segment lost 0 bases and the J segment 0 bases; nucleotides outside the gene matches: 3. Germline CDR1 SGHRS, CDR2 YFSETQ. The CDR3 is CASSLATGSSYEQYF. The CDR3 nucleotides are TGCGCCAGCAGCTTGGCGACAGGGAGCTCCTACGAGCAGTACTTC.

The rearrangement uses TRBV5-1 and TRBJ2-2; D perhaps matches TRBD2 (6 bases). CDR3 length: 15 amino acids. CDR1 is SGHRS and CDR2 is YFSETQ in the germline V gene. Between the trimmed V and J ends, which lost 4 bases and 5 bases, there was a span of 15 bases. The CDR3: CASSIDGRRTGELFF. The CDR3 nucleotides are TGCGCCAGCAGCATAGACGGGAGAAGGACCGGGGAGCTGTTTTTT.